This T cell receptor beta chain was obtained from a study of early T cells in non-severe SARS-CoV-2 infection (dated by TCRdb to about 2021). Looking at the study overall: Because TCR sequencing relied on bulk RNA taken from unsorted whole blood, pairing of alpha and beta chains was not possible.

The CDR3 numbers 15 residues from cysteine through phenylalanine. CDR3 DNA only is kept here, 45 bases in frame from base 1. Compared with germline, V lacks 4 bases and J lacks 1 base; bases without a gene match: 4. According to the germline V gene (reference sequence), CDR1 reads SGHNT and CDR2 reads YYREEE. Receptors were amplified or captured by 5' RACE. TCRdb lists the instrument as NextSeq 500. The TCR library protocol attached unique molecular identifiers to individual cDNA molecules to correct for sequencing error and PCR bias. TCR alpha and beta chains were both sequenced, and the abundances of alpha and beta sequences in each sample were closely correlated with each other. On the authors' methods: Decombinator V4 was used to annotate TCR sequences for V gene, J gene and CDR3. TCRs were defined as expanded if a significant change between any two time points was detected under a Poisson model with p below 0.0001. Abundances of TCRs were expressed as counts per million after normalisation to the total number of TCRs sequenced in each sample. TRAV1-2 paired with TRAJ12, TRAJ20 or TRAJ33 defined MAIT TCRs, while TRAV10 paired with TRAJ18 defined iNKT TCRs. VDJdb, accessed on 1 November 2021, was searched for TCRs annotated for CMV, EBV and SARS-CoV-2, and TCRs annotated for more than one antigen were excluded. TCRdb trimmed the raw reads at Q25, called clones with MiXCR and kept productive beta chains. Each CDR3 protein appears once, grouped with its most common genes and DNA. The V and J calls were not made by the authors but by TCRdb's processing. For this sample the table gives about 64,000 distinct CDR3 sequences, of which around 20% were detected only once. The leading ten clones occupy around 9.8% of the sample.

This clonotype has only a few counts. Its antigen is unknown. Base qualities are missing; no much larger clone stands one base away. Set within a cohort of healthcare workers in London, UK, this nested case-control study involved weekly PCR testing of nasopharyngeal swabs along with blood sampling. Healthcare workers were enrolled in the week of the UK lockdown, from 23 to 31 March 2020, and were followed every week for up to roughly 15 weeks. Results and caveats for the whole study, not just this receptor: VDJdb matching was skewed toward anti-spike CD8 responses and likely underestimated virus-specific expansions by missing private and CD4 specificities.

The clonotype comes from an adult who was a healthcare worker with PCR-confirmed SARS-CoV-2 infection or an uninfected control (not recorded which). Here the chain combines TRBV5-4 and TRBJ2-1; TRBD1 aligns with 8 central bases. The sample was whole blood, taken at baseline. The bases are TGTGCCAGCAGCATTAGACAGGGGTCCTACAATGAGCAGTTCTTC. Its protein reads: CASSIRQGSYNEQFF.